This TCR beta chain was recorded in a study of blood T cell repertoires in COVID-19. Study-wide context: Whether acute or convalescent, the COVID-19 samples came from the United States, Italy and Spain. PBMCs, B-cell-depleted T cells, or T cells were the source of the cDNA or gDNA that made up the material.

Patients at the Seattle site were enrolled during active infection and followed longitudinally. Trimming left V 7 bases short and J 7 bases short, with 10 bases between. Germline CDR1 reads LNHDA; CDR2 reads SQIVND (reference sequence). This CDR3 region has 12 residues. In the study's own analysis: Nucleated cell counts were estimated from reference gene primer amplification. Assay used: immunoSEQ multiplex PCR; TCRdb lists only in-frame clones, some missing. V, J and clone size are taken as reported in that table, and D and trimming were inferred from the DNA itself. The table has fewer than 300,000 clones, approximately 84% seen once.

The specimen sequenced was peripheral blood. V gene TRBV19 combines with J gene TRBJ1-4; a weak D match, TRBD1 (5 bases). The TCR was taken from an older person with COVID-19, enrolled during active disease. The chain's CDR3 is CASTREAEKLFF. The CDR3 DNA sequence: TGTGCCAGTACCAGGGAAGCTGAAAAACTGTTTTTT.